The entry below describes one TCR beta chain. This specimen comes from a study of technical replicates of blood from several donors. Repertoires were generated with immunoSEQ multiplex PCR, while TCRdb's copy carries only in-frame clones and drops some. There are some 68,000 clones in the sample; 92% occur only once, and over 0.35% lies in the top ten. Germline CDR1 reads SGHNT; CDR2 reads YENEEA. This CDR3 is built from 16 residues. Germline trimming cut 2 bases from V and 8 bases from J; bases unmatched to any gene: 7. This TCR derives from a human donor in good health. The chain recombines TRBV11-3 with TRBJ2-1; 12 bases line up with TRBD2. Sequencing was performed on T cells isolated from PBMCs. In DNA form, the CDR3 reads TGTGCCAGCAGCTTAACTAGCGGGAGGTCGAGGTATGAGCAGTTCTTC. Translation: CASSLTSGRSRYEQFF. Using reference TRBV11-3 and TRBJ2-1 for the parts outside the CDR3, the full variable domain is EAGVVQSPRYKIIEKKQPVAFWCNPISGHNTLYWYLQNLGQGPELLIRYENEEAVDDSQLPKDRFSAERLKGVDSTLKIQPAELGDSAVYLCASSLTSGRSRYEQFFGPGTRLTVL.